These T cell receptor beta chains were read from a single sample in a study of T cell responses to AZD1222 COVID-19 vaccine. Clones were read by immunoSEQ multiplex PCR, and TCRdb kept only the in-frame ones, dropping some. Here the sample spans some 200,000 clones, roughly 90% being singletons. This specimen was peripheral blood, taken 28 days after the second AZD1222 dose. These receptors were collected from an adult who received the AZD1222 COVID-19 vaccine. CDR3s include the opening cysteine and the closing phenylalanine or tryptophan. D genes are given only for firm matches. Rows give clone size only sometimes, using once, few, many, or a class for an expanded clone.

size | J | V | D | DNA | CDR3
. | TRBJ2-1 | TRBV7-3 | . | TGTGCCAGCAGCTTAGGTCGGAACAATGAGCAGTTCTTC | CASSLGRNNEQFF
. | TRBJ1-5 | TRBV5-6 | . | TGTGCCAGCGGGCAAAAATACAGGGCACGATGGGAAGATAATCAGCCCCAGCATTTT | CASGQKYRARWEDNQPQHF
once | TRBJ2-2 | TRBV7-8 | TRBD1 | TGTGCCAGCAGCCCCATGACAGGGGGTATCGGGGAGCTGTTTTTT | CASSPMTGGIGELFF
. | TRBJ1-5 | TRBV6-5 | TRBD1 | TGTGCCAGCAGCCCAGGGGGGGATCAGCCCCAGCATTTT | CASSPGGDQPQHF
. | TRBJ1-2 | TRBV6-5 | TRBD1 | TGTGCCAGCAGTTACGACAGGGTGAGATCTAACTATGGCTACACCTTC | CASSYDRVRSNYGYTF
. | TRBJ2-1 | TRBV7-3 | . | TGTGCCAGCAGCTTACGGCCCCCTGAGCAGTTCTTC | CASSLRPPEQFF
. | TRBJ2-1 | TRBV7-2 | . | TGTGCCAGCAGTTTCGATCCAGTGGGAAATGAGCAGTTCTTC | CASSFDPVGNEQFF
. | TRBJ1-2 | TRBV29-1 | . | TGCAGCGTTGAAGTCCCCCGAAAGGGCTACACCTTC | CSVEVPRKGYTF
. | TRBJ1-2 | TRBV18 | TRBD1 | TGTGCCAGCTCACCACCGTTTAGACCGGGACAGGGTGACTATGGCTACACCTTC | CASSPPFRPGQGDYGYTF
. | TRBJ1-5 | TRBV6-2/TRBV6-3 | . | TGTGCCAGCAGTTCTGGTCTAATATCGGTGCAGATGGTAGAGCCCCAGCATTTT | CASSSGLISVQMVEPQHF
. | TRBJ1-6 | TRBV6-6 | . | TGTGCCAGCAGTCCCCCTCGGGACACCTCGAGCTCCTATAATTCACCCCTCCACTTT | CASSPPRDTSSSYNSPLHF
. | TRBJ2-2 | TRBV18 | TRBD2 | TGTGCCAGCTCACCAAGGGGACTAGCGGGGATCGGCGGGGAGCTGTTTTTT | CASSPRGLAGIGGELFF
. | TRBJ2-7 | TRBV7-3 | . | TGTGCCAGCAGCTTATCAGGGAACGGCGAGCAGTACTTC | CASSLSGNGEQYF
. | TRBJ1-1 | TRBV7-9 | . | TGTGCCAGCAGCTTAACACCCCCCGACAGTGAAGCTTTCTTT | CASSLTPPDSEAFF
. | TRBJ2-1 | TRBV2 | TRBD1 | TGTGCCAGCAGTGTAGACCGGGACAGGGGCAATGAGCAGTTCTTC | CASSVDRDRGNEQFF
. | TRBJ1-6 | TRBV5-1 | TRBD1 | TGCGCCAGCAGCTCAACAGGGGATTCACCCCTCCACTTT | CASSSTGDSPLHF
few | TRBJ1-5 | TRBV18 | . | TGTGCCAGCTCACCCCGAACAGGGCAGCCCCAGCATTTT | CASSPRTGQPQHF
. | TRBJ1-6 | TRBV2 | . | TGTGCCAGCAGGACCCCTCAGTCACCCCTCCACTTT | CASRTPQSPLHF
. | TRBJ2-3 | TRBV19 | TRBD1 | TGTGCCAGTAGACCCGTCCCAGGGACAGGAGTGACAGATACGCAGTATTTT | CASRPVPGTGVTDTQYF
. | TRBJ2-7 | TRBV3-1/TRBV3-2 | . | TGTGCCAGCAGCCGCTACATCCACAGCCCTCTCTACGAGCAGTACTTC | CASSRYIHSPLYEQYF
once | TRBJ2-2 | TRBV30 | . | TGTGCCTGGAGGGCCAGGGGCACCGGGGAGCTGTTTTTT | CAWRARGTGELFF
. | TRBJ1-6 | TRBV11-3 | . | TGTGCCAGCAGCTTAGGAGGAGATTCACCCCTCCACTTT | CASSLGGDSPLHF
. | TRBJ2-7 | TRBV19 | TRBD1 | TGTGCCAGTAGTATCGGGACAGGAGCTACCTACGAGCAGTACTTC | CASSIGTGATYEQYF
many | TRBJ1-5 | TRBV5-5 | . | TGTGCCAGCACCCCTAGGGGAGGGGGTATACAGCCCCAGCATTTT | CASTPRGGGIQPQHF
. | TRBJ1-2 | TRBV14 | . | TGTGCCAGCAGCCCGCGCAGGGGACTCCGCTATGGCTACACCTTC | CASSPRRGLRYGYTF
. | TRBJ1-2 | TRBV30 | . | TGTGCCTGGAGTGTCGGGAGTAACTATGGCTACACCTTC | CAWSVGSNYGYTF
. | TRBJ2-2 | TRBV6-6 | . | TGTGCCAGCAGTTACTCCCCGCAGGGCCGCGGGGAGCTGTTTTTT | CASSYSPQGRGELFF
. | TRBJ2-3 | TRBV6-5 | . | TGTGCCAGCAGCCTTACCGGGGCACTCACAGATACGCAGTATTTT | CASSLTGALTDTQYF
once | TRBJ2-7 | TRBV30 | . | TGTGCCTGGACTCGACCTGGGGCTCTAAACGAGCAGTACTTC | CAWTRPGALNEQYF
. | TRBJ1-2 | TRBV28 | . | TGTGCCAGCAGCTCTGGACAGAGTCGTAACTATGGCTACACCTTC | CASSSGQSRNYGYTF
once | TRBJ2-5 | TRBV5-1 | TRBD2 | TGCGCCAGCAGCTTCGATGGACTAGCGGGGCGGGAGACCCAGTACTTC | CASSFDGLAGRETQYF
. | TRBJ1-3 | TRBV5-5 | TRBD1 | TGTGCCAGCAGCACCTTTTCCGGGACAGGGAGTAACACCATATATTTT | CASSTFSGTGSNTIYF
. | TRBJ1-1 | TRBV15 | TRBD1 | TGTGCCACCAGCGGACAGGGGTGGGGTGAAGCTTTCTTT | CATSGQGWGEAFF
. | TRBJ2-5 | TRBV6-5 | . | TGTGCCAGCAGTCCCTTCCAAGAGACCCAGTACTTC | CASSPFQETQYF
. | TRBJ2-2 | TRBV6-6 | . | TGTGCCAGCAGTTACGAGGGGGCGAACACCGGGGAGCTGTTTTTT | CASSYEGANTGELFF
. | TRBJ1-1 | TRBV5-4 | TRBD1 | TGTGCCAGCAGCCCTCGTCTAGGACAGGGACGGGATGAAGCTTTCTTT | CASSPRLGQGRDEAFF
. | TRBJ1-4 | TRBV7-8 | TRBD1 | TGTGCCAGCAGTCCAAAAGGGGGCAGGGTTGATGAAAAACTGTTTTTT | CASSPKGGRVDEKLFF
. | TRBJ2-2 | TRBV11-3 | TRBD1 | TGTGCCAGCAGCCTAGGGACAGCGAACACCGGGGAGCTGTTTTTT | CASSLGTANTGELFF
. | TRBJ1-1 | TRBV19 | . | TGTGCCAGTAGTTCTGGCCGGACAGTCGGAGAAGCTTTCTTT | CASSSGRTVGEAFF
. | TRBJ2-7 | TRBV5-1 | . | TGCGCCAGCAGCTTGGGGACAGTCGGGGAGCAGTACTTC | CASSLGTVGEQYF
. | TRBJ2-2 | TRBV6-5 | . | TGTGCCACCTGTCTCGGAATGACACCCACCGGGGAGCTGTTTTTT | CATCLGMTPTGELFF
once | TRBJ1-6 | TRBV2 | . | TGTGCCAGCAGTGAAGTAGGGGGTAATTCACCCCTCCACTTT | CASSEVGGNSPLHF
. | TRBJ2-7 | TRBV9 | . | TGTGCCAGCAGCGTAGCTGAAAGGGTTAGCCACTACGAGCAGTACTTC | CASSVAERVSHYEQYF
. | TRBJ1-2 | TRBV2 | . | TGTGCCAGCAGTGAGATTCGGGCCATAGCTAACTATGGCTACACCTTC | CASSEIRAIANYGYTF
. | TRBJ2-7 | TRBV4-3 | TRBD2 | TGCGCCAGCAGCCAAGAACCGTCCAGCGGGGGACGATACCTCCACGAGCAGTACTTC | CASSQEPSSGGRYLHEQYF
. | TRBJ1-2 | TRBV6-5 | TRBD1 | TGTGCCAGCAGTTATTTAACCCAGGGGGCTAACTATGGCTACACCTTC | CASSYLTQGANYGYTF
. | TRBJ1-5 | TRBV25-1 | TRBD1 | TGTGCCAGCAGTGACAGGGGGTTTCAGCCCCAGCATTTT | CASSDRGFQPQHF
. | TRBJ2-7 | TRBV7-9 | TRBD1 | TGTGCCAGCGCGTTGACAGGGGTCGGGAACGAGCAGTACTTC | CASALTGVGNEQYF
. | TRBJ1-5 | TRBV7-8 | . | TGTGCCAGCAGCTTAGATAGGCGGTTTAGCAATCAGCCCCAGCATTTT | CASSLDRRFSNQPQHF
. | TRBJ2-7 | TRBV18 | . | TGTGCCAGCTCACCATATAGTCTAAAGGACTACGAGCAGTACTTC | CASSPYSLKDYEQYF
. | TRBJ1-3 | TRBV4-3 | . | TGCGCCAGCAGTCGGGACGGCGGATATGGAAACACCATATATTTT | CASSRDGGYGNTIYF
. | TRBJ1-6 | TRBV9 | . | TGTGCCAGCAGGGAACTCGACAGCGTGGGTTCACCCCTCCACTTT | CASRELDSVGSPLHF
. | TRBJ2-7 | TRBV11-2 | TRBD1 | TGTGCCAGCAGCCCGGGGACAGGGGGCTACGGCGAGCAGTACTTC | CASSPGTGGYGEQYF
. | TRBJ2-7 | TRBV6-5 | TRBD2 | TGTGCCGGCAGTTACCGGGGGGCCTACGAGCAGTACTTC | CAGSYRGAYEQYF
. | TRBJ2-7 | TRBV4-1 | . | TGCGCCAGCAGCCAAACGCGGACAGCCTCCTACGAGCAGTACTTC | CASSQTRTASYEQYF
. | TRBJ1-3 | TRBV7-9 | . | TGTGCCAGCAGCTTATTATGGTCTGGCCCTGGAAACACCATATATTTT | CASSLLWSGPGNTIYF
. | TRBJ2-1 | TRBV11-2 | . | TGTGCCAGCAGCTGGCAGGGTTTACCGTACAATGAGCAGTTCTTC | CASSWQGLPYNEQFF
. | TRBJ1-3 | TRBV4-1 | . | TGCGCCAGCAGCCAAGTAGGGGGCTCTGGAAACACCATATATTTT | CASSQVGGSGNTIYF
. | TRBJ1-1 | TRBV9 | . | TGTGCCAGCAGCTCACCGGGACAGAACACTGAAGCTTTCTTT | CASSSPGQNTEAFF